The rows below give T cell receptor beta chains drawn from one sample of a study of patients and donors after allogeneic stem cell transplantation. TCRdb re-called the RT-PCR reads with MiXCR, one entry per CDR3 protein. The sample lists over 400,000 distinct CDR3 sequences, 16% seen once, with around 7.9% in the top ten. Sequenced input: blood, either unsorted or a sorted T cell fraction (not recorded which). These receptors were obtained from a human donor who was either an allogeneic HSCT recipient or a stem cell or donor lymphocyte infusion donor (not recorded which). It is not recorded whose cells these are; they may come from a transplant donor. Each CDR3 is given with its conserved first and last residue. The D gene is left open where the match is weak. A clone size is listed for some rows: how often the clone was seen (once, few, many), or a class if it is expanded.

CDR3nt,CDR3aa,d_gene,v_gene,abundance,j_gene
TGTGCCAGCAGCCCCGACAGGGGGTCTAGCGAGCAGTACTTC,CASSPDRGSSEQYF,TRBD1,TRBV7-3,.,TRBJ2-7
TGTGCCAGCAGCTACATTTCCGCTGAAGCTTTCTTT,CASSYISAEAFF,.,TRBV7-9,.,TRBJ1-1
TGCGCCAGCAGCCAACCGGGACTTATTTACGAGCAGTACTTC,CASSQPGLIYEQYF,.,TRBV4-1,once,TRBJ2-7
TGTGCCAGCAGCCCAGTGGTCCCTAGCGGGGTAAGCTCCTACAATGAGCAGTTCTTC,CASSPVVPSGVSSYNEQFF,TRBD2,TRBV7-8,many,TRBJ2-1
TGTGCCTGGAGTGATGTCCCAGGTACCGGGTCACCCCTCCACTTT,CAWSDVPGTGSPLHF,.,TRBV30,.,TRBJ1-6
TGTGCAACGGGACGGGGCTACGAGCAGTACTTC,CATGRGYEQYF,.,TRBV19,.,TRBJ2-7
TGTGCCAGCAGCCGGGCCCAGCACCATTCACCCCTCCACTTT,CASSRAQHHSPLHF,.,TRBV12-3/TRBV12-4,few,TRBJ1-6
TGCAGTGCTAGAGGCGGGACAGGGAATTCACCCCTCCACTTT,CSARGGTGNSPLHF,TRBD1,TRBV20-1,.,TRBJ1-6
TGTGCCTGGAATTACGGGCCCTACAATGAGCAGTTCTTC,CAWNYGPYNEQFF,.,TRBV30,.,TRBJ2-1
TGTCCCGGGGTTGGTACCGGGGAGCTGTTTTTT,CPGVGTGELFF,.,TRBV7-6,.,TRBJ2-2
TGTGCCAGCAGCCAAGATGGTGCCAGCGGGAGTATTGGGGAGACCCAGTACTTC,CASSQDGASGSIGETQYF,TRBD2,TRBV4-2,few,TRBJ2-5
TGTGCCAGCAGATCGGACAGGCGCTATGCCGGGGAGCTGTTTTTT,CASRSDRRYAGELFF,TRBD1,TRBV2,.,TRBJ2-2
TGTGCCAGCAGCTTAAGTATAGGTCTCGGGGAGCTGTTTTTT,CASSLSIGLGELFF,.,TRBV7-3,.,TRBJ2-2
TGTGCCAGCAGTCCCGTAGACTCTTCCTACGAGCAGTACTTC,CASSPVDSSYEQYF,.,TRBV7-9,many,TRBJ2-7
TGCAGTGCTAGAGATATGGACATACCTAAAGAGACCCAGTACTTC,CSARDMDIPKETQYF,.,TRBV20-1,.,TRBJ2-5
TGTGCTAGTGGTACCCACAGGTACAATGAGCAGTTCTTC,CASGTHRYNEQFF,.,TRBV12-5,.,TRBJ2-1
TGTGCCAGCAGCCAACCGGGAACGCTGAACACTGAAGTTTTCTTT,CASSQPGTLNTEVFF,.,TRBV7-9,.,TRBJ1-1
TGTGCCAGCAGTTGGAGTGCAAACTATGGCTACACCTTC,CASSWSANYGYTF,.,TRBV27,few,TRBJ1-2
TGTGCCAGCAGCTTAAATACGGGGAGCAATCAGCCCCAGCATTTT,CASSLNTGSNQPQHF,.,TRBV7-8,many,TRBJ1-5
TGCGCCAGCAGCCAAGATCATGACTATGGCTACACCTTC,CASSQDHDYGYTF,.,TRBV4-3,few,TRBJ1-2
TGTGCCAGCAGCTTAACCTGGGAGCGGGAGCAAGAGACCCAGTACTTC,CASSLTWEREQETQYF,TRBD2,TRBV7-9,few,TRBJ2-5
TGCAGTGCTAGGCCCTCAACAGGGGCCCTATACAATGAGCAGTTCTTC,CSARPSTGALYNEQFF,TRBD1,TRBV20-1,few,TRBJ2-1
TGCAGCGTCACCCCTAGGATTCTCGTCTATGGCTACACCTTC,CSVTPRILVYGYTF,.,TRBV29-1,once,TRBJ1-2
TGTGCCAGCAGGTCTGACCTAGAAGATACGCAGTATTTT,CASRSDLEDTQYF,.,TRBV12-3/TRBV12-4,few,TRBJ2-3
TGCAGTGTCCTCAGGGGTAGCAATCAGCCCCAGCATTTT,CSVLRGSNQPQHF,.,TRBV20-1,few,TRBJ1-5
TGCGCCAGCAGCCAGATTAGGGACAGGGGTTTTTCCGGCACTGAAGCTTTCTTT,CASSQIRDRGFSGTEAFF,TRBD1,TRBV4-3,.,TRBJ1-1
TGCAGTGCTAGACCTTTCCCTAGCGGCCAGCGGAGTGAGCAGTTCTTC,CSARPFPSGQRSEQFF,TRBD2,TRBV20-1,.,TRBJ2-1
TGTGCCAGCAGTGAGACCGACCTAGCGAGGTACGAGCAGTACTTC,CASSETDLARYEQYF,.,TRBV2,.,TRBJ2-7
TGTGCCAGCAGTACAGTATATGGCTACACCTTC,CASSTVYGYTF,.,TRBV12-3/TRBV12-4,many,TRBJ1-2
TGTGCCACCAGTGACCCCGGACAGGTTTACTCTGGGGCCAACGTCCTGACTTTC,CATSDPGQVYSGANVLTF,TRBD1,TRBV24-1,.,TRBJ2-6
TGTGCCAGCAGTTTATTCAAGAACACTGAAGCTTTCTTT,CASSLFKNTEAFF,.,TRBV28,many,TRBJ1-1
TGTGCCAGCAGCCAAAGGCGGTACCGGACTAGCGGGACCGGGACCGGGGAGCTGTTTTTT,CASSQRRYRTSGTGTGELFF,TRBD2,TRBV3-1,few,TRBJ2-2
TGTGCCAGCAGTTCAAAACTAGCGGGGGTCAGAGGGGAGCAGTACTTC,CASSSKLAGVRGEQYF,TRBD2,TRBV12-3/TRBV12-4,.,TRBJ2-7
TGCAGTGCTGGGGGGGTGACCCAGTACTTC,CSAGGVTQYF,TRBD2,TRBV20-1,few,TRBJ2-5
TGTGCCAGCAGTCCACGGGGGGGGCACTACGAGCAGTACTTC,CASSPRGGHYEQYF,TRBD2,TRBV12-3/TRBV12-4,many,TRBJ2-7
TGTGCCAGCAGTTTAACCAGGTTCATGAACACTGAAGCTTTCTTT,CASSLTRFMNTEAFF,.,TRBV12-3/TRBV12-4,many,TRBJ1-1
TGTGCCAGCAGCTTGGGGACAGGGGTCGATACCCAGTACTTC,CASSLGTGVDTQYF,TRBD1,TRBV5-6,.,TRBJ2-5
TGCAGTGCTAGATCCACAGGGAATCAGCCCCAGCATTTT,CSARSTGNQPQHF,.,TRBV20-1,few,TRBJ1-5
TGTGCCAGCACCCTCTTGGGTTTCTCTGAAGCTTTCTTT,CASTLLGFSEAFF,.,TRBV5-4,.,TRBJ1-1
TGCGCCAGCAGCCAAGATCGACGCGAGCAGTACTTC,CASSQDRREQYF,.,TRBV4-3,many,TRBJ2-7
TGTGCCAGCAGTGTCGGACGGGGTACTGAAGCTTTCTTT,CASSVGRGTEAFF,.,TRBV6-1,.,TRBJ1-1
TGTGCCAGCAGTTTATATCACGGCGGGACAGGGCCAGATACGCAGTATTTT,CASSLYHGGTGPDTQYF,TRBD1,TRBV27,.,TRBJ2-3
TGTGCCAGCAGTTTATTCGGGGGAGGGTCCACCGGGGAGCTGTTTTTT,CASSLFGGGSTGELFF,TRBD2,TRBV12-3/TRBV12-4,few,TRBJ2-2
TGTGCCAGCAGCCCACCTCCGGACAAAACCTACACCGGGGAGCTGTTTTTT,CASSPPPDKTYTGELFF,.,TRBV6-2/TRBV6-3,few,TRBJ2-2
TGTGCCAGCAGTTTATCGAGTGAGGCCGTAGCCAAAAACATTCAGTACTTC,CASSLSSEAVAKNIQYF,.,TRBV27,few,TRBJ2-4
TGCAGCGTTGATCAAACAGGGAGAGGAGCTTTCTTT,CSVDQTGRGAFF,.,TRBV29-1,few,TRBJ1-1
TGTGCCACCAGTGGGCCGGGAGACAATCAGCCCCAGCATTTT,CATSGPGDNQPQHF,.,TRBV24-1,few,TRBJ1-5